Listed here is a single TCR beta chain. The source of the sample is a study of blood T cell repertoires in COVID-19. About the study: Material from acute and convalescent COVID-19 was sourced from the United States, Italy and Spain. PBMCs, B-cell-depleted T cells, or T cells provided the cDNA or gDNA that made up the material.

In the authors' methods: Estimation of nucleated cell counts relied on the amplification of reference gene primers. The table came from immunoSEQ multiplex PCR; TCRdb's copy has only in-frame clones and leaves some out. V and J calls and clone size are copied from that table; D and trimming were computed from the DNA. The sample includes 150,000 to 200,000 clones, around 90% seen only once; the top ten take 0.5% to 0.55%. The CDR3 spans 14 residues. CDR1 ENHRY and CDR2 SYGVKD come from the germline V gene. Deletions cut 3 bases from V and 3 bases from J, with 11 bases between. This TCR came from a man over 45 with acute or convalescent COVID-19. The chain links TRBV10-3 to TRBJ1-2; a weak D match, TRBD1 (6 bases). The sample was peripheral blood. CDR3 sequence (DNA): TGTGCCATCAGTGAACAGGGTACTGACTATGGCTACACCTTC. It encodes CAISEQGTDYGYTF.